The present T cell receptor (beta chain) was sequenced within a study of human T cells and chemical hapten exposure. Study information: Read at 6 days, the patch tests placed 0.01% DPC on the upper back. Per-sample TCR yield variation was attributed mainly to small pooled library volume differences.

Treatment indicated: therapeutic diphenylcyclopropenone sensitization with weekly scalp DPC. The library attached unique molecular identifiers to individual cDNA molecules. TCRdb called the reads again in MiXCR, with one record for every CDR3 protein. The table has over 450 distinct CDR3 sequences, around 70% seen once. Germline trimming cut 6 bases from V and 2 bases from J; bases unmatched to any gene: 4. The germline V gene encodes CDR1 SGDLS and CDR2 YYNGEE. The CDR3 extends over 13 amino acids. Sequencing was performed on whole blood, taken before DPC sensitization or 2, 6, or about 24 weeks after (not recorded which). The clonotype originates from an adult with alopecia areata. Some clones in this sample may be carry-over from other donors' samples. This table probably holds off-target reads from a library built for another chain. V usage is TRBV9 and J usage is TRBJ2-5; 7 positions match TRBD1. The CDR3 nucleotides read TGTGCCAGCAACCGGGACAGACAAGAGACCCAGTACTTC. Translated: CASNRDRQETQYF.